These T cell receptor beta chains were read from a single sample in a study of T-cell memory formation after mild COVID-19. TCRdb reprocessed the 5' RACE reads with MiXCR, giving one entry per CDR3 protein. This table holds around 440,000 distinct CDR3 sequences, roughly 18% found once. The sample comprised PBMCs or a T cell subset sorted from them (not recorded which). These receptors were taken from an adult woman who had mild COVID-19 (a few samples of this study predate the infection). Cell type and time point are not known. CDR3s include the opening cysteine and the closing phenylalanine or tryptophan. The order of the fields is clone size, V gene, D gene, J gene, CDR3 DNA, CDR3 protein. A D gene is named only where the DNA matches it firmly. Rows may omit the clone size; those that give it use once, few, many or a size class.

many	TRBV20-1	-	TRBJ1-1	TGCAGTGCTAGAGATCGTGGAGGGGCAGGGACTGAAGCTTTCTTT	CSARDRGGAGTEAFF
few	TRBV13	TRBD2	TRBJ2-3	TGTGCCAGCAGCCCTTCCGTAGAGCGGGGATACACAGATACGCAGTATTTT	CASSPSVERGYTDTQYF
few	TRBV12-3/TRBV12-4	-	TRBJ2-4	TGTGCCAGCAGGGCTAGTCTAGCCAAAAACATTCAGTACTTC	CASRASLAKNIQYF
few	TRBV12-3/TRBV12-4	-	TRBJ2-1	TGTGCCAGCAGTACGACAACCCTAAGGACCTACAATGAGCAGTTCTTC	CASSTTTLRTYNEQFF
-	TRBV7-8	TRBD2	TRBJ2-1	TGTGCCAGCAGCGCCTACTCTAGCGGGGGGCGGAATGAGCAGTTCTTC	CASSAYSSGGRNEQFF
many	TRBV18	TRBD2	TRBJ2-1	TGTGCCAGCTCACCCACCGGGCCGGGAGGTCTCGAGCAGTTCTTC	CASSPTGPGGLEQFF
-	TRBV5-1	-	TRBJ1-1	TGCGCCAGCAGCTTGGGTGTCGGGAGGGGCACTGAAGCTTTCTTT	CASSLGVGRGTEAFF
-	TRBV7-8	TRBD2	TRBJ2-1	TGTGCCAGCAGCTTAGTGGGGGGGTTGGAGAATGAGCAGTTCTTC	CASSLVGGLENEQFF
-	TRBV5-1	-	TRBJ1-1	TGCGCCAGCAGCTTGCGGGGGGCGAACACTGAAGCTTTCTTT	CASSLRGANTEAFF
few	TRBV5-1	TRBD1	TRBJ1-1	TGCGCCAGCAGCCCCCATCAGGGGGCGAACACTGAAGCTTTCTTT	CASSPHQGANTEAFF
-	TRBV5-1	TRBD1	TRBJ2-2	TGCGCCAGCCGCCGGACAGGGGGAGATACCGGGGAGCTGTTTTTT	CASRRTGGDTGELFF
-	TRBV10-3	TRBD1	TRBJ1-1	TGTGCCATACGACAGGGGCGGAACACTGAAGCTTTCTTT	CAIRQGRNTEAFF
-	TRBV29-1	-	TRBJ2-7	TGCAGCGTTGGTAGTAGGGAACCCTACGAGCAGTACTTC	CSVGSREPYEQYF
many	TRBV3-1	TRBD1	TRBJ1-2	TGTGCCAGCAGGCATTTGACAGGGGGCAACTATGGCTACACCTTC	CASRHLTGGNYGYTF
many	TRBV7-9	-	TRBJ2-5	TGTGCCAGCAGCGCGGAGGGTGAGACCCAGTACTTC	CASSAEGETQYF
-	TRBV7-9	-	TRBJ2-5	TGTGCCAGCAGCTCCTATCTGGACAGCCAAGAGACCCAGTACTTC	CASSSYLDSQETQYF
once	TRBV12-3/TRBV12-4	-	TRBJ1-5	TGTGCCAGCAGTTCGGACATCGGGAGCAATCAGCCCCAGCATTTT	CASSSDIGSNQPQHF
-	TRBV4-2	-	TRBJ2-5	TGTGCCAGCAGCCAAGTCGAGGGACCGATCGGGGCAGAGACCCAGTACTTC	CASSQVEGPIGAETQYF
-	TRBV12-3/TRBV12-4	TRBD1	TRBJ1-2	TGTGCCAGCAGTCCAGGGGGTGAAGTAGTCAGCTATGGCTACACCTTC	CASSPGGEVVSYGYTF
-	TRBV18	-	TRBJ1-1	TGTGCCAGCTCACCGGGGTGGGGGTCTGTGAACACTGAAGCTTTCTTT	CASSPGWGSVNTEAFF
few	TRBV19	TRBD1	TRBJ2-5	TGTGCCAGTAGTGCGACAGGGCGAGAGACCCAGTACTTC	CASSATGRETQYF
few	TRBV4-2	-	TRBJ2-3	TGTGCCAGCAGCCAAACCCAGGGGGATACGCAGTATTTT	CASSQTQGDTQYF
-	TRBV2	-	TRBJ2-1	TGTGCCAGCAGAATGGACGTGAGTGAGCAGTTCTTC	CASRMDVSEQFF
-	TRBV15	TRBD2	TRBJ2-5	TGTGCCACCAGCAGAGATGGGGAGGGTTTAGAGACCCAGTACTTC	CATSRDGEGLETQYF
-	TRBV7-2	-	TRBJ1-1	TGTGCCAGCAGTTTTAAACTGGCCCCTCAAGGAGCTTTCTTT	CASSFKLAPQGAFF
-	TRBV7-2	-	TRBJ1-2	TGTGCCAGCAGCTTAGCATTGGGCGGCTACACCTTC	CASSLALGGYTF
few	TRBV5-4	TRBD2	TRBJ2-3	TGTGCCAGCAGCCCGACTAGCGGGGGGCCGGGCACAGATACGCAGTATTTT	CASSPTSGGPGTDTQYF
many	TRBV20-1	-	TRBJ1-5	TGCAGTGCTAGAGTGATGGGGACTTATAGCAATCAGCCCCAGCATTTT	CSARVMGTYSNQPQHF
few	TRBV5-1	-	TRBJ2-2	TGCGCCAGCAGCTTGGCCCGATGGGTGGAGGACACCGGGGAGCTGTTTTTT	CASSLARWVEDTGELFF